The next 17 T cell receptor beta chains were all read from a single sample in a study of beta chain features in type 1 diabetes. TCRB transcripts that were expressed got sequenced, as all of the isolated RNA had been reverse transcribed. The repertoire was sequenced with immunoSEQ multiplex PCR; TCRdb's copy has only in-frame clones and lacks some. The table shows 350,000 to 450,000 clones, with approximately 16% occurring only once. Input material: naive CD4+ T cells from blood. The receptors come from a woman between 18 and 30 years old in good health.

The chain combines TRBV28 with TRBJ1-1; possible D gene TRBD1, 5 bases. Germline CDR1 MDHEN, CDR2 SYDVKM. The CDR3 extends over 15 amino acids. V was clipped by 6 bases and J by 0 bases, with 14 bases between them. The CDR3 DNA reads as TGTGCCAGCAGCCAACAGGTTATGATGAACACTGAAGCTTTCTTT. It yields the protein CASSQQVMMNTEAFF.

This chain uses TRBV9 with TRBJ2-1, with 11 bases lining up with TRBD2. Per germline, CDR1 SGDLS and CDR2 YYNGEE. V lost 0 bases to trimming and J lost 9 bases; unmatched junction nucleotides: 5. The CDR3 has 15 amino acids. The CDR3 reads CASSVVSLAGGEQFF. In DNA, the CDR3 is TGTGCCAGCAGCGTAGTTAGTCTAGCGGGAGGTGAGCAGTTCTTC.

V gene TRBV14 combines with J gene TRBJ2-4; no firm D call. V dropped 4 bases and J dropped 7 bases, with 14 bases sitting between them. The CDR3 sequence is 14 residues long. CDR1 is SGHDN and CDR2 is FVKESK in the germline V gene. The CDR3 DNA is TGTGCCAGCAGCCTATTTGATCCCGCGAACATTCAGTACTTC. This sequence encodes CASSLFDPANIQYF. Looking up the rest from reference TRBV14 and TRBJ2-4 gives the full variable domain: EAGVTQFPSHSVIEKGQTVTLRCDPISGHDNLYWYRRVMGKEIKFLLHFVKESKQDESGMPNNRFLAERTGGTYSTLKVQPAELEDSGVYFCASSLFDPANIQYFGAGTRLSVL.

A few counts support this clone. V gene TRBV7-2 combines with J gene TRBJ2-1, with 9 bases that match TRBD2. With V trimmed by 1 base and J by 9 bases, 7 bases remained unmatched. The germline V gene has CDR1 SGHTA and CDR2 FQGNSA. The CDR3 runs 15 residues. The CDR3 DNA reads TGTGCCAGCAGCTTAGAGGTTAGCGGGAGTGCTGAGCAGTTCTTC. This gives the protein CASSLEVSGSAEQFF.

This chain uses TRBV21-1 with TRBJ2-5; the listed D gene, TRBD1, was not tested against the DNA. TRBV21-1 counts as a pseudogene. The CDR3 is made up of 15 amino acids. The CDR3 spells CASSPDRQLWETQYF. In DNA form, the CDR3 reads TGTGCCAGCAGCCCGGACAGGCAACTCTGGGAGACCCAGTACTTC.

The chain recombines TRBV7-9 with TRBJ2-3, with D perhaps TRBD2 (6 bases). Trimming pared 5 bases from V and 14 bases from J, leaving 20 bases between. The CDR3 is 13 residues long. CDR1 is SEHNR and CDR2 is FQNEAQ in the germline V gene (reference sequence). The CDR3: CASSPEDGGRSYF. The CDR3 bases are TGTGCCAGCAGCCCCGAGGACGGGGGTCGGTCGTATTTT.

This clone occurred a few times. This chain connects TRBV21-1 to TRBJ2-3; the table names TRBD1, a call not compared with the DNA. TRBV21-1 is a pseudogene. The CDR3 is made up of 12 amino acids. CDR3 in DNA: TGTGCCAGCAGCTTGTCAAAAGATACGCAGTATTTT. Translated, it gives CASSLSKDTQYF.

This chain connects TRBV5-4 to TRBJ1-1; unclear D gene. The CDR3 runs to 13 residues. Trimming pared 3 bases from V and 3 bases from J, leaving 9 bases between. Germline loops: CDR1 SGHNT, CDR2 YYREEE (reference sequence). The CDR3 region is CASSWVQDTEAFF. The CDR3 coding sequence is TGTGCCAGCAGCTGGGTCCAGGACACTGAAGCTTTCTTT.

This clone was recorded a few times. The chain uses TRBV18 and TRBJ1-4; D is unclear. CDR3 length equals 16 residues. Per the germline V gene, CDR1 is KGHSH and CDR2 is LQKENI. The V and J ends lost 2 bases and 5 bases respectively, with 15 bases between them. The CDR3 loop reads CASSPVRYRDNEKLFF. The CDR3 nucleotides are TGTGCCAGCTCACCAGTGCGTTACAGAGACAATGAAAAACTGTTTTTT.

This clone occurred a few times. This sequence joins TRBV30 and TRBJ2-7; 7 positions agree with TRBD2. The CDR3 length is 15 residues. The V gene end was trimmed by 4 bases and the J gene end by 7 bases; junction bases not matched to a gene: 16. CDR1 and CDR2 (germline): GTSNPN, SVGIG (reference sequence). Written as DNA, the CDR3 is TGTGCCTGGATAAAACATTCTGGGTGGGGGGGAGAGCAGTACTTC. It specifies CAWIKHSGWGGEQYF.

V and J are TRBV14 and TRBJ1-2; 7 bases agree with TRBD1. There are 14 residues in the CDR3. The ends lost 6 bases at V and 3 bases at J; junction bases unmatched: 7. CDR1 SGHDN and CDR2 FVKESK come from the germline V gene. CDR3 sequence reads: CASSRDSFDYGYTF. CDR3 in DNA: TGTGCCAGCAGTCGGGACAGCTTTGACTATGGCTACACCTTC.

The CDR3 DNA sequence: TGTGCCAGCAGCCTTCCCGGGACTAGTAACAATGAGCAGTTCTTC. It encodes CASSLPGTSNNEQFF. The chain links TRBV4-2 to TRBJ2-1; the match to TRBD2 covers 8 bases. The J segment lost 5 bases and the V segment lost 4 bases, leaving 7 bases of the junction unmatched. This CDR3 is built from 15 residues. Germline lookup yields CDR1 LGHNA and CDR2 YNFKEQ.

The chain couples TRBV7-9 to TRBJ2-5, with D possibly TRBD2 on 6 matching bases. The CDR3 is 14 residues long. The V gene's germline CDR1 is SEHNR and CDR2 FQNEAQ (reference sequence). The germline V and J ends were trimmed by 4 bases and 4 bases, with 13 bases remaining between them. CDR3 amino acids: CASSSIVGGETQYF. CDR3 nucleotides: TGTGCCAGCAGCTCCATCGTGGGGGGAGAGACCCAGTACTTC. Looking up the rest from reference TRBV7-9 and TRBJ2-5 gives the full variable domain: DTGVSQNPRHKITKRGQNVTFRCDPISEHNRLYWYRQTLGQGPEFLTYFQNEAQLEKSRLLSDRFSAERPKGSFSTLEIQRTEQGDSAMYLCASSSIVGGETQYFGPGTRLLVL.

The V and J genes are TRBV27 and TRBJ2-7, with 10 bases matching TRBD1. Germline CDR1 MNHEY, CDR2 SMNVEV (reference sequence). The length of the CDR3 is 14 residues. J gave up 4 bases and V 3 bases, and 3 bases lay outside the gene matches. The CDR3 DNA reads TGTGCCAGCAGTTTGGACAGGGGGATGTACGAGCAGTACTTC. It specifies CASSLDRGMYEQYF.

The sample holds a few counts of this clone. The chain has TRBV9 and TRBJ2-5; a weak D match, TRBD2 (5 bases). Germline assignment: CDR1 SGDLS and CDR2 YYNGEE. CDR3 length: 15 amino acids. V shed 0 bases and J shed 5 bases, with 14 bases lying between them. This chain's CDR3 is CASSVASRVWETQYF. Written as DNA, the CDR3 is TGTGCCAGCAGCGTAGCTTCGAGGGTATGGGAGACCCAGTACTTC.

This chain connects TRBV28 to TRBJ2-1; no definite D call. V dropped 8 bases and J dropped 4 bases, with 9 bases sitting between them. CDR3 size: 12 residues. The germline gives CDR1 MDHEN, CDR2 SYDVKM. DNA of the CDR3: TGTGCCAGCGGTACCTATTACAATGAGCAGTTCTTC. It is translated as CASGTYYNEQFF.

This clone has only a few counts. The rearrangement links TRBV9 to TRBJ1-5; D unclear. The CDR3 runs 15 residues. CDR1 is SGDLS, CDR2 YYNGEE, per germline. The V end was cut by 3 bases, the J end by 0 bases, with 10 bases between. CDR3 nucleotides: TGTGCCAGCAGCGACAGTGCATATAGCAATCAGCCCCAGCATTTT. Translated, it gives CASSDSAYSNQPQHF.